Listed here are 6 T cell receptor beta chains from one sample, sequenced in a study of metastatic and nonmetastatic thyroid tumors. Patients were all untreated before their thyroid surgery. TCRdb reanalyzed the PCR reads via MiXCR. The table lists 70,000 or so clones, 13% to 15% of them singletons. The source material was blood. The receptors were gathered from a male donor with papillary thyroid cancer or a benign thyroid nodule (not recorded which). Some clones in this sample may be carry-over from other donors' samples.

This clone was recorded many times. V and J are TRBV9 and TRBJ1-2; 11 bases are a match to TRBD1. V gave up 4 bases and J gave up 6 bases; unmatched junction bases: 8. CDR1 and CDR2 from the germline V gene are SGDLS and YYNGEE. This CDR3 spans 15 amino acids. The CDR3 is CASSPWTGGRDGYTF. The CDR3, as DNA: TGTGCCAGCAGCCCATGGACAGGGGGCAGGGATGGCTACACCTTC.

The chain employs TRBV27 and TRBJ2-7; tentatively, D is TRBD1 or TRBD2 (6 bases each). The CDR3 is made up of 13 amino acids. From germline, CDR1 is MNHEY and CDR2 SMNVEV (reference sequence). Trimming left V 5 bases short and J 3 bases short, with 11 bases between. The CDR3 region is CASSGGQIYEQYF. The CDR3, as DNA: TGTGCCAGCAGTGGGGGGCAGATCTACGAGCAGTACTTC.

The sample holds many counts of this clone. The chain carries TRBV6-1 and TRBJ2-3, with 11 bases matching TRBD2. V shed 3 bases and J 3 bases; nucleotides not matched to a gene: 8. The CDR3 runs 17 residues. Germline-derived CDR1 and CDR2 are MNHNS and SASEGT. CDR3 protein: CASSDLGTSGWTDTQYF. CDR3 nucleotides: TGTGCCAGCAGTGACTTGGGGACTAGCGGATGGACAGATACGCAGTATTTT.

In its sample, this clone was seen many times. CDR3: CAINLGPYEGYTF. The CDR3 bases are TGTGCCATCAACCTTGGACCGTACGAGGGCTACACCTTC. The J gene is TRBJ1-2, the V gene TRBV28; D is unresolved. This CDR3 is built from 13 residues. The germline gives CDR1 MDHEN, CDR2 SYDVKM. Trimming cost V 10 bases and J 8 bases, with 20 bases left between them.

With respect to this clone: A much larger clonotype is one base distant, so this may be a read error. Other DNA sequences in the sample encode the same CDR3. The chain recombines TRBV7-7 with TRBJ2-5, with TRBD1 identical over 8 bases. The CDR3 is 15 amino acids. Germline CDR1 SSHAT, CDR2 FNYEAQ (reference sequence). The DNA of the CDR3 is TGTGCTAGCAGCTCAGGTACAGGGGGACAGGAGACCCAGTACTTC. Translation: CASSSGTGGQETQYF.

This clone was recorded at least ten times. The CDR3 reads CASESGWSYEQYF. CDR3 nucleotides: TGTGCCAGCGAATCAGGGTGGTCCTACGAGCAGTACTTC. The rearrangement uses TRBV6-1 and TRBJ2-7; D is perhaps TRBD1 (5 bases). Germline V gives CDR1 MNHNS, CDR2 SASEGT. Trimming left V 8 bases short and J 1 base short, with 12 bases between. This CDR3 is 13 amino acids long.